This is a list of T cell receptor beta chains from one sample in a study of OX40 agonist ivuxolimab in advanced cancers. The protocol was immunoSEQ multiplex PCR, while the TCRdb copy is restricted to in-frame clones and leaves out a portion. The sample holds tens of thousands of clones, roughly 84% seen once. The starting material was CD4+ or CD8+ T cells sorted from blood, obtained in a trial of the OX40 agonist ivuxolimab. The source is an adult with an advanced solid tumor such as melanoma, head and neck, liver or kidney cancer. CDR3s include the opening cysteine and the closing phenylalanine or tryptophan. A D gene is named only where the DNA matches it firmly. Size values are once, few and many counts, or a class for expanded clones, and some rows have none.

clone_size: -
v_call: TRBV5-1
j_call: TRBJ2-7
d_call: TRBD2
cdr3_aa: CASSAAGTRLYEQYF
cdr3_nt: TGCGCCAGCAGCGCGGCCGGGACTAGACTTTACGAGCAGTACTTC

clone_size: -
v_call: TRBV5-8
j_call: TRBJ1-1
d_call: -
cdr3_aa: CASSRRVTNTEAFF
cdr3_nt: TGTGCCAGCTCCCGGAGGGTGACGAACACTGAAGCTTTCTTT

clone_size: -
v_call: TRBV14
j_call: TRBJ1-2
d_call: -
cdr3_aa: CASSQVPRQGPGYTF
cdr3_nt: TGTGCCAGCAGCCAAGTCCCCCGGCAGGGGCCTGGCTACACCTTC

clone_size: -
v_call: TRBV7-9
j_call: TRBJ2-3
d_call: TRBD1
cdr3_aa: CASSRDGQGGGTDTQYF
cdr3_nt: TGTGCCAGCAGCCGGGATGGACAGGGAGGCGGCACAGATACGCAGTATTTT

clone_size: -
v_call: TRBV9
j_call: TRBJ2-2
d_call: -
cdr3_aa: CASGQGNTGELFF
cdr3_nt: TGTGCCAGCGGGCAGGGGAACACCGGGGAGCTGTTTTTT

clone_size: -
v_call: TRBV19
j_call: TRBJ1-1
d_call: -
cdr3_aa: CASSTRTDMNTEAFF
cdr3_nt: TGTGCCAGTAGTACCCGGACAGACATGAACACTGAAGCTTTCTTT

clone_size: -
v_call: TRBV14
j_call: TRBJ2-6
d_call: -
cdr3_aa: CASSQQVSNVLTF
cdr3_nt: TGTGCCAGCAGCCAACAGGTGTCCAACGTCCTGACTTTC

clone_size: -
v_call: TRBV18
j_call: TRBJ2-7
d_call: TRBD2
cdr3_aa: CASSQSGGNYEQYF
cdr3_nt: TGTGCCAGCTCACAAAGCGGGGGGAACTACGAGCAGTACTTC

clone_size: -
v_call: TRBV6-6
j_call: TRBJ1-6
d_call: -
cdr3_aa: CASSKDSFYNSPLHF
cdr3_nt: TGTGCCAGCAGCAAGGACAGCTTTTATAATTCACCCCTCCACTTT

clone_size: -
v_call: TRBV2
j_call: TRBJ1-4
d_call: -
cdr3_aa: CASIRLRGGGEKLFF
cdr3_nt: TGTGCCAGCATACGTCTCCGGGGTGGAGGTGAAAAACTGTTTTTT

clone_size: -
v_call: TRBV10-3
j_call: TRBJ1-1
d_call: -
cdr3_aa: CAARGRGNTEAFF
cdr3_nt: TGTGCCGCTCGGGGGAGGGGTAACACTGAAGCTTTCTTT

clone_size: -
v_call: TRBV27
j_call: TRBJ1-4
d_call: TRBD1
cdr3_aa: CASKRTGGAGKLFF
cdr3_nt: TGTGCCAGCAAACGGACAGGGGGCGCCGGAAAACTGTTTTTT

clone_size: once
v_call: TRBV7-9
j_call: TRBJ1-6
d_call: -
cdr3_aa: CASSLGQQVPLHF
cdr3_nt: TGTGCCAGCAGCTTAGGCCAACAGGTCCCCCTCCACTTT

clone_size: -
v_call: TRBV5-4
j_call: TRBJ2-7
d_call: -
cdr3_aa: CASSFGGIPSRREQYF
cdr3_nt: TGTGCCAGCAGCTTTGGGGGGATCCCTTCGAGGCGCGAGCAGTACTTC

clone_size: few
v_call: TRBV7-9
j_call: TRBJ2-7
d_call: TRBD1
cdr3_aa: CASSLKGQGYEQYF
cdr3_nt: TGTGCCAGCAGCTTAAAGGGACAGGGCTACGAGCAGTACTTC

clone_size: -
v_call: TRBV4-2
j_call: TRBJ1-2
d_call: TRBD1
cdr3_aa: CASSQATNGGQALGYTF
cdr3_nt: TGTGCCAGCAGCCAGGCAACAAACGGTGGACAGGCGCTTGGCTACACCTTC

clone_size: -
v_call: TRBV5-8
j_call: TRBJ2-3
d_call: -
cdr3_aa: CASSLGQRAITDTQYF
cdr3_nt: TGTGCCAGCAGCTTGGGACAGCGGGCCATAACAGATACGCAGTATTTT

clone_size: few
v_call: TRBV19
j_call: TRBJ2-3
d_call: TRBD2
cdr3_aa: CASSILRGAGGPVRTDTQYF
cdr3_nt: TGTGCCAGTAGTATCCTCCGGGGAGCGGGGGGGCCTGTTCGCACAGATACGCAGTATTTT

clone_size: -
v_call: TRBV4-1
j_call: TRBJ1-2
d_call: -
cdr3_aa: CASSQDPTVSYGYTF
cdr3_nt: TGCGCCAGCAGCCAAGACCCGACCGTGAGTTATGGCTACACCTTC

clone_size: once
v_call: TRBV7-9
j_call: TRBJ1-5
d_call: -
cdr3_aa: CASSLLDVAGNQPQHF
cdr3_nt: TGTGCCAGCAGCTTACTTGACGTAGCTGGCAATCAGCCCCAGCATTTT

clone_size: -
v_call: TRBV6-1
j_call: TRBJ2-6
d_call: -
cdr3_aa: CAGRTFFSGANVLTF
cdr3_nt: TGTGCCGGCCGGACATTTTTCTCTGGGGCCAACGTCCTGACTTTC

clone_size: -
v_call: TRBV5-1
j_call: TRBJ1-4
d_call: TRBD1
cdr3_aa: CASSLRQGLEKLFF
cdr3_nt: TGCGCCAGCAGCTTAAGACAGGGTCTTGAAAAACTGTTTTTT

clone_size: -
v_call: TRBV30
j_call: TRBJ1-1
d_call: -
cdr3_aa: CAWSPGAMNTEAFF
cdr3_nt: TGTGCCTGGAGCCCGGGGGCCATGAACACTGAAGCTTTCTTT

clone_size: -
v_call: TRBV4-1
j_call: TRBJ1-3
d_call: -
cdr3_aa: CASSQDMEFSGNTIYF
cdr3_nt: TGCGCCAGCAGCCAAGATATGGAGTTCTCTGGAAACACCATATATTTT

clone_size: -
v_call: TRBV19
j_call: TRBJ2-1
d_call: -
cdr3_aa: CASSTLPRASYNEQFF
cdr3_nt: TGTGCCAGTAGTACACTGCCTAGAGCCTCCTACAATGAGCAGTTCTTC

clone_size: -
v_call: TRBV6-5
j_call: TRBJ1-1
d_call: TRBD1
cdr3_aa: CASCLNRGGGTEAFF
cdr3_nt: TGTGCCAGCTGTTTGAACAGGGGCGGGGGCACTGAAGCTTTCTTT

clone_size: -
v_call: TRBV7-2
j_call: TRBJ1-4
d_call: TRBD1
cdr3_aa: CASSSSDRGINEKLFF
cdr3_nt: TGTGCCAGCAGCTCTTCGGACAGGGGGATTAATGAAAAACTGTTTTTT

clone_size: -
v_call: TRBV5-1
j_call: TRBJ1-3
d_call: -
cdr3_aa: CASSLGAQGANTIYF
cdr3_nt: TGCGCCAGCAGCTTGGGGGCACAGGGTGCGAACACCATATATTTT

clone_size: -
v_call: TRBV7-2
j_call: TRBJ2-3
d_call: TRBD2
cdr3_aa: CASSDRGGLSTDTQYF
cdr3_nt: TGTGCCAGCAGCGACCGGGGGGGGCTGAGCACAGATACGCAGTATTTT

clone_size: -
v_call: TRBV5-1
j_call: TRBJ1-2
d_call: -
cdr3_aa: CASSLGEVYGYTF
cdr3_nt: TGCGCCAGCAGCTTAGGGGAGGTCTATGGCTACACCTTC

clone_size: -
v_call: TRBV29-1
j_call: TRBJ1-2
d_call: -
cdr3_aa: CSGGGGSGYTF
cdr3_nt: TGCAGCGGCGGGGGGGGTAGTGGCTACACCTTC

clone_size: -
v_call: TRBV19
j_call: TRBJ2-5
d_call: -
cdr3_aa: CASRGRGQETQYF
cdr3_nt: TGTGCCAGTAGAGGGCGGGGCCAAGAGACCCAGTACTTC

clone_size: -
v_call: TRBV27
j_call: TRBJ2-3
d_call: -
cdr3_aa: CASSQPRGAVGTDTQYF
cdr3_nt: TGTGCCAGCAGCCAACCCCGGGGGGCCGTTGGAACAGATACGCAGTATTTT

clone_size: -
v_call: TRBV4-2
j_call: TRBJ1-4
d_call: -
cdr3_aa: CASSQGRDGRYEKLFF
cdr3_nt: TGTGCCAGCAGCCAAGGGCGAGACGGCAGGTATGAAAAACTGTTTTTT

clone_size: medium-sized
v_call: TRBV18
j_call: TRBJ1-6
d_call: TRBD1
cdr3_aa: CASSPQTGRSSPLHF
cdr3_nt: TGTGCCAGCTCACCACAGACAGGGAGGAGTTCACCCCTCCACTTT

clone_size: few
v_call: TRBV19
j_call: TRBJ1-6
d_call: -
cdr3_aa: CASSPGGQVGNSPLHF
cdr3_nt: TGTGCCAGTAGTCCGGGGGGCCAAGTCGGTAATTCACCCCTCCACTTT

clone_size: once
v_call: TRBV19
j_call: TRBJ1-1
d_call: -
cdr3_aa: CATRRKGGPDMNTEAFF
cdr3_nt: TGTGCCACCCGCCGAAAAGGGGGACCCGACATGAACACTGAAGCTTTCTTT

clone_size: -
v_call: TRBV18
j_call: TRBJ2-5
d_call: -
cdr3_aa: CASSPPQGRQETQYF
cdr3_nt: TGTGCCAGCTCACCACCACAAGGGAGACAAGAGACCCAGTACTTC

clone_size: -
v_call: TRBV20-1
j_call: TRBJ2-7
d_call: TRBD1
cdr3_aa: CSATGAYEQYF
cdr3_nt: TGCAGTGCCACAGGGGCCTACGAGCAGTACTTC

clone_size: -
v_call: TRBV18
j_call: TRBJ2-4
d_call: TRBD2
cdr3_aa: CASSRPVAGENIQYF
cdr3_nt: TGTGCCAGCTCACGTCCAGTTGCGGGGGAAAACATTCAGTACTTC

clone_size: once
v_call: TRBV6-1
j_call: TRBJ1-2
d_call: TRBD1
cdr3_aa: CASHRGILSYGYTF
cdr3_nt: TGTGCCAGCCACAGGGGGATCCTTTCCTATGGCTACACCTTC

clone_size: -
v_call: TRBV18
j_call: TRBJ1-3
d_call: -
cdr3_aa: CASSRGRTSGNTIYF
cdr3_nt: TGTGCCAGCTCACGGGGACGGACCTCTGGAAACACCATATATTTT

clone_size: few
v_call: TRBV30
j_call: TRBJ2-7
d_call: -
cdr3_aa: CAWTRGTYEQYF
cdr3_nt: TGTGCCTGGACAAGGGGAACCTACGAGCAGTACTTC

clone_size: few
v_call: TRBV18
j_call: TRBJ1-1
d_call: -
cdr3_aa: CASSPQFGRDFEAFF
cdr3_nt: TGTGCCAGCTCACCTCAATTCGGCAGGGACTTTGAAGCTTTCTTT

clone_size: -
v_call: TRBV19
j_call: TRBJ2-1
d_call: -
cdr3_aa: CASSLAASSYNEQFF
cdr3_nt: TGTGCCAGTAGCTTAGCGGCAAGCTCCTACAATGAGCAGTTCTTC

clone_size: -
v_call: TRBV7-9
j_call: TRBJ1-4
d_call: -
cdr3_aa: CASSLIFPRGVEKLFF
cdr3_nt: TGTGCCAGCAGCTTAATATTCCCGCGGGGGGTTGAAAAACTGTTTTTT

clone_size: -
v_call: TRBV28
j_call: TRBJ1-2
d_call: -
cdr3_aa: CASSTRKQTNYGYTF
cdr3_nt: TGTGCCAGCAGTACAAGAAAACAGACTAACTATGGCTACACCTTC

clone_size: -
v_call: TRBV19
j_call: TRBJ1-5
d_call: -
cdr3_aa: CASKVGQNSNQPQHF
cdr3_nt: TGTGCCAGTAAAGTTGGGCAAAATAGCAATCAGCCCCAGCATTTT

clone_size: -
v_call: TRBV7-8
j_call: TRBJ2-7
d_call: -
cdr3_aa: CASTPAEGVSLEQYF
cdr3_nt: TGTGCCAGCACCCCGGCTGAGGGCGTATCCCTCGAGCAGTACTTC

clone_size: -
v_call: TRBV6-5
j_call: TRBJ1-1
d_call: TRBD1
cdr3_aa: CASRTGGYTEAFF
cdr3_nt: TGTGCCAGCAGGACAGGGGGATATACTGAAGCTTTCTTT

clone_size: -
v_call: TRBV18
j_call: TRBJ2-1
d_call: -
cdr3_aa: CASSPRSATYNEQFF
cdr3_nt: TGTGCCAGCTCACCACGTTCCGCCACTTACAATGAGCAGTTCTTC